The rows below give T cell receptor beta chains drawn from one sample of a study of CD8+CD57+ T cells in acquired aplastic anemia. TCRdb re-called the reads through MiXCR, storing one row per CDR3 protein. Among approximately 200,000 distinct CDR3 sequences, roughly 45% were seen once, and the ten largest hold 15% to 20%. The material sequenced was sorted CD4+, CD8+, or CD8+CD57+ T cells (not recorded which) from PBMCs. These receptors all come from a human donor with aplastic anemia. CDR3s leave out the opening cysteine and the closing phenylalanine or tryptophan. The order of the fields is clone size, V gene, CDR3 length, CDR3 protein. Clone size is shown for a subset of rows, as once, few, many or a class of expanded clone.

>NA|TRBV5-6|13
ASSLPAVSNQPQH
>many|TRBV19|13
ASSIPNTGANVLT
>NA|TRBV3-1|11
ASSQGGWSVYT
>NA|TRBV2|12
ASSPRQGTGELF
>many|TRBV20-1|11
SARGPRNSPLH
>many|TRBV28|13
ASSFIQSGANVLT
>NA|TRBV20-1|12
SASTLAGGVEQY
>NA|TRBV10-3|11
AISDQGRYEQY
>NA|TRBV25-1|12
ASRSGTGNYEQY
>NA|TRBV7-9|14
ASSFAGGARGYEQY
>NA|TRBV20-1|10
SARSRGGEQY
>NA|TRBV2|14
ASSASTRLREDEQF
>NA|TRBV20-1|13
SARDPDRWNTEAF
>NA|TRBV6-1|15
ASSYQGIGTGSYEQY
>few|TRBV18|13
ASSPNYGQNTEAF
>many|TRBV11-1|13
ASSFSGGSSYEQY
>NA|TRBV6-1|14
ASSKTSGAQHYEQY
>many|TRBV12-3/TRBV12-4|12
ASSGGHPDYGYT
>many|TRBV12-3/TRBV12-4|13
ASRDRGFESNEQF
>NA|TRBV7-2|12
ASSRRTGGNEQF
>NA|TRBV24-1|11
ATSGASEETQY
>NA|TRBV20-1|12
SAEGGQNQETQY
>many|TRBV19|12
ASSMGSRREKLF
>many|TRBV7-6|13
ASSKSALWNNEQF
>NA|TRBV7-2|14
ASSLGQGLEGWPLH
>many|TRBV12-3/TRBV12-4|11
ASSLTWSSPLH
>many|TRBV20-1|13
SANGLTGVPDTQY
>many|TRBV5-1|14
ASSLTGTATNEKLF
>NA|TRBV12-5|12
ASSLGRQNTEAF
>many|TRBV20-1|12
SAETSGEYNEQF
>many|TRBV2|12
ASSEQGARQPQH
>many|TRBV11-2|12
ASSPTGPGDTQY
>NA|TRBV20-1|17
SARYDGAGNLGLIYEQY
>few|TRBV10-3|13
AISDFVGMNTEAF
>many|TRBV7-3|12
ASSLEGVDYGYT
>many|TRBV20-1|17
SARDRWMSGGSSYNEQF
>few|TRBV15|12
ATRAGGSYNEQF
>few|TRBV29-1|10
SVDDGPYGYT
>many|TRBV19|14
ASSSRGSGGSDTQY
>few|TRBV4-1|16
ASSQALRGGLGKNIQY
>many|TRBV25-1|13
ASSESMGLQETQY
>few|TRBV27|12
ASSSRGLNEKLF
>many|TRBV7-9|12
ASSLSSENTEAF
>NA|TRBV10-1|11
ASSAQGEETQY
>many|TRBV19|12
ASSPGQGGETQY
>NA|TRBV10-3|11
AISPPLGNEQF
>NA|TRBV29-1|11
SVDPRNRETQY
>many|TRBV10-1|11
ASSIGGTGELF
>NA|TRBV5-1|9
VTGGFYGYT
>many|TRBV3-1|9
ASSMQGEQY
>NA|TRBV9|13
AGSVSGIGGSEQY
>NA|TRBV19|10
ATSYLNQPQH
>NA|TRBV10-3|11
AIRNGQTTEAF
>many|TRBV7-8|14
ASSLPRGTFTNEQY
>many|TRBV6-6|15
ASSYSARVGNTGELF
>many|TRBV28|13
ASTGGGRGNQPQH
>NA|TRBV7-2|13
ASSLVGTSSYEQY
>NA|TRBV11-2|12
ASSLMVLSHEQF
>many|TRBV9|9
ASSVADEQY
>NA|TRBV12-5|13
ASGGTGQRGDEQF